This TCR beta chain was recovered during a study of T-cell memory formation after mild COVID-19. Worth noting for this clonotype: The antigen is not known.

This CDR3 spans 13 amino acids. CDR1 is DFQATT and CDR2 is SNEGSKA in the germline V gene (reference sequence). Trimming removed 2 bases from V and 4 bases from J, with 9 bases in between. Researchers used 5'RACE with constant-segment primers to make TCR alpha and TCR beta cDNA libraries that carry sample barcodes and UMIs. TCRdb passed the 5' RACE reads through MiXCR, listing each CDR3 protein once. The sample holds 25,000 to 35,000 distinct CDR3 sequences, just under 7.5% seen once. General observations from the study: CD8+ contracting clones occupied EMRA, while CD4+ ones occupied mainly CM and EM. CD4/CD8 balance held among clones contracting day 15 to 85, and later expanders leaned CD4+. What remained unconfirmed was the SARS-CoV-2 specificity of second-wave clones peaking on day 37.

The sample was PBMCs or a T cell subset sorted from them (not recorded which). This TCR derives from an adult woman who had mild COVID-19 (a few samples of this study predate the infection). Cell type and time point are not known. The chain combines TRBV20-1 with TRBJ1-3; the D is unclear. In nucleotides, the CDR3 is TGCAGTGCTAGACTCGACGGGGGAAACACCATATATTTT. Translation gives CSARLDGGNTIYF.